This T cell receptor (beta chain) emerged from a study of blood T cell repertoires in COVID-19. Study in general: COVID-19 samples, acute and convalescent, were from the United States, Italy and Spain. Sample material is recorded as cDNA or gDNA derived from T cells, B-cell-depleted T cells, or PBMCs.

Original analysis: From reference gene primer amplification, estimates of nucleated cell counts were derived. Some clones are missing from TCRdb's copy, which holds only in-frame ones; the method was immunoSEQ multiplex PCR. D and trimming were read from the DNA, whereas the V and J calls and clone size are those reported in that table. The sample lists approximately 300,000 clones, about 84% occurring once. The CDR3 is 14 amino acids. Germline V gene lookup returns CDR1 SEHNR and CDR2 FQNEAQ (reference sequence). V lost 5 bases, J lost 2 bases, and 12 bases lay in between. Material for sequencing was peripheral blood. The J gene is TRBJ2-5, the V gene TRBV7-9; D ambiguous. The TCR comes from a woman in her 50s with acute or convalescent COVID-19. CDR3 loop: CASSPDLVQETQYF. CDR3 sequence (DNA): TGTGCCAGCAGCCCCGACTTAGTTCAAGAGACCCAGTACTTC. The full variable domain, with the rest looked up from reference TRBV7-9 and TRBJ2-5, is DTGVSQNPRHKITKRGQNVTFRCDPISEHNRLYWYRQTLGQGPEFLTYFQNEAQLEKSRLLSDRFSAERPKGSFSTLEIQRTEQGDSAMYLCASSPDLVQETQYFGPGTRLLVL.